The rows below give T cell receptor beta chains drawn from one sample of a study of PD-L1 blockade in urothelial cancer. The repertoire was sequenced with immunoSEQ multiplex PCR; TCRdb's copy has only in-frame clones and lacks some. The sample shows about 40,000 clones, approximately 82% of them seen only once. The source was PBMCs, collected around atezolizumab (anti-PD-L1) treatment. These receptors originate from a man in his 60s with urothelial cancer. Each CDR3 is given with its conserved first and last residue. Fields, in order: clone size, J gene, D gene, V gene, CDR3 DNA, CDR3 protein. The D gene is left open where the match is weak. Size is stated for part of the rows, as once, few or many counts, or as a class when the clone is expanded.

>once|TRBJ2-3|TRBD2|TRBV27
TGTGCCAGCAGCCTCCCGGGGGGTACGCAGTATTTT
CASSLPGGTQYF
>-|TRBJ2-3|TRBD2|TRBV4-1
TGCGCCAGCAGCCAAGATGGACTAGCAGGGATCACAGATACGCAGTATTTT
CASSQDGLAGITDTQYF
>-|TRBJ1-5|TRBD1|TRBV28
TGTGCCAGCAGTTATGACAGGGGAAGCAATCAGCCCCAGCATTTT
CASSYDRGSNQPQHF
>-|TRBJ2-5|TRBD2|TRBV19
TGTGCCAGTAGTATCCTGCTAGCGGGGGGTCAAGAGACCCAGTACTTC
CASSILLAGGQETQYF
>-|TRBJ2-1|TRBD2|TRBV27
TGTGCCAGCAGTTTGAGAGCGGGGGGGCGTAACAATGAGCAGTTCTTC
CASSLRAGGRNNEQFF
>-|TRBJ1-1|-|TRBV4-3
TGCGCCAGCAGCCGAGACCTCAGGAGGACCAACACTGAAGCTTTCTTT
CASSRDLRRTNTEAFF
>-|TRBJ2-5|-|TRBV2
TGTGCCAGCACACAGGGATGGGAGACCCAGTACTTC
CASTQGWETQYF
>few|TRBJ2-2|TRBD1|TRBV14
TGTGCCAGCAGCCAGACAGGGGCGACGGACACCGGGGAGCTGTTTTTT
CASSQTGATDTGELFF
>few|TRBJ1-4|-|TRBV2
TGTGCCAGCAGAGGGGCGGAGGGGGAAAAACTGTTTTTT
CASRGAEGEKLFF
>-|TRBJ2-1|TRBD2|TRBV7-9
TGTGCCAGCAGCTCAGAGAGGACTAGGGGAAATGAGCAGTTCTTC
CASSSERTRGNEQFF
>-|TRBJ2-3|-|TRBV7-2
TGTGCCAGCAGCGGGCTCTGGAGGAAAGATACGCAGTATTTT
CASSGLWRKDTQYF
>-|TRBJ1-5|TRBD1|TRBV9
TGTGCCAGCAGCGTAGGGGACAGCTATCAGCCCCAGCATTTT
CASSVGDSYQPQHF
>once|TRBJ2-7|-|TRBV2
TGTGCCAGCACGGACTTCGCCTCCTACGAGCAGTACTTC
CASTDFASYEQYF
>-|TRBJ2-1|TRBD2|TRBV4-3
TGCGCCAGCAGCCAAGATGTGCGGGAGGGCCTGGGGAATGAGCAGTTCTTC
CASSQDVREGLGNEQFF
>-|TRBJ1-6|-|TRBV6-5
TGTGCCAGCAGTTACGGGCTGGGGGCATCACCCCTCCACTTT
CASSYGLGASPLHF
>-|TRBJ2-1|-|TRBV27
TGTGCCAGCAGAAGGACCCCCCCGGCGGGTGAGCAGTTCTTC
CASRRTPPAGEQFF
>-|TRBJ2-2|-|TRBV11-2
TGTGCCAGCAGCTCCCCGACGTGGCGGTCACCTACCGGGGAGCTGTTTTTT
CASSSPTWRSPTGELFF
>-|TRBJ2-5|TRBD1|TRBV27
TGTGCCAGCAGTTTGGACAGGGAGACCCAGTACTTC
CASSLDRETQYF
>once|TRBJ2-7|-|TRBV6-6
TGTGCCAGCAGTTACGGCCCGCAGGGGAACGAGCAGTACTTC
CASSYGPQGNEQYF
>-|TRBJ2-7|TRBD1|TRBV4-2
TGTGCCAGCAGCCGCGGGACAGGGGACGAGCAGTACTTC
CASSRGTGDEQYF
>-|TRBJ1-1|TRBD1|TRBV7-9
TGTGCCAGCAGCCTGACAGGGGACACTGAAGCTTTCTTT
CASSLTGDTEAFF
>-|TRBJ2-7|TRBD1|TRBV28
TGTGCCAGCAGTTATGATTCCGGGACAGGGCGCGAGCAGTACTTC
CASSYDSGTGREQYF
>-|TRBJ1-1|-|TRBV29-1
TGCAGCGTTGGCGACAGACTCATGAACACTGAAGCTTTCTTT
CSVGDRLMNTEAFF
>-|TRBJ2-7|-|TRBV25-1
TGTGCCAGCAGTGAATATGGGAGAAGCTCCTACGAGCAGTACTTC
CASSEYGRSSYEQYF
>-|TRBJ2-7|TRBD2|TRBV11-2
TGTGCCAGCAGCTTAAAACTAGCGGGAGGTGAGCAGTACTTC
CASSLKLAGGEQYF
>once|TRBJ1-2|-|TRBV28
TGTGCCAGCAGTTTAAATAGGGGTCGGGTCTATGGCTACACCTTC
CASSLNRGRVYGYTF
>-|TRBJ2-2|-|TRBV5-4
TGTGCCAGCAGCTTTGTCAGGGGAAGCACCGGGGAGCTGTTTTTT
CASSFVRGSTGELFF
>few|TRBJ1-2|TRBD1|TRBV4-2
TGTGCCAGCAGCCAAGATAGGACAGGAATCGGACAGGGGGCGCGGTATGGCTACACCTTC
CASSQDRTGIGQGARYGYTF
>-|TRBJ1-2|TRBD1|TRBV6-6
TGTGCCAGCACCAGGGGGTCAGGGGACTATGGCTACACCTTC
CASTRGSGDYGYTF
>-|TRBJ2-2|-|TRBV9
TGTGCCAGCAGCGTAGCAACCGGGGAGCTGTTTTTT
CASSVATGELFF
>-|TRBJ1-2|-|TRBV30
TGTGCCTGGACCCAGGGAATTCGTGGCTACACCTTC
CAWTQGIRGYTF
>-|TRBJ2-3|-|TRBV10-1
TGCGCCAGCAGTGAGTCGGGCGTCACAGATACGCAGTATTTT
CASSESGVTDTQYF
>-|TRBJ2-1|TRBD1|TRBV29-1
TGCAGCGGGGACAGGGGGTCCGGTGAGCAGTTCTTC
CSGDRGSGEQFF
>-|TRBJ1-1|-|TRBV5-4
TGTGCCAGCAGCTTGGGGCAGGATACTGAAGCTTTCTTT
CASSLGQDTEAFF
>-|TRBJ2-3|TRBD2|TRBV11-2
TGTGCCAGCAGCAAGACTAGCGGCACAGATACGCAGTATTTT
CASSKTSGTDTQYF
>-|TRBJ1-5|TRBD1|TRBV6-1
TGTGCCAGCTCTGGCGACAGGGGGGATCAGCCCCAGCATTTT
CASSGDRGDQPQHF
>-|TRBJ1-5|TRBD1|TRBV27
TGTGCCAGCAGTTCCCGGGACAGGGTAAATCAGCCCCAGCATTTT
CASSSRDRVNQPQHF
>-|TRBJ2-7|-|TRBV5-1
TGCGCCAGCAGCTTTGACACGGCCTACGAGCAGTACTTC
CASSFDTAYEQYF
>-|TRBJ1-2|TRBD1|TRBV5-8
TGTGCCAGCAGCTCGGGACAGGGGGCAAACTATGGCTACACCTTC
CASSSGQGANYGYTF
>few|TRBJ1-6|-|TRBV19
TGTGCCAGCCAGCAGGAATCACTTAATTCACCCCTCCACTTT
CASQQESLNSPLHF
>-|TRBJ2-5|TRBD1|TRBV15
TGTGCCACCAGCAGCTGGGACAGCACCCAAGAGACCCAGTACTTC
CATSSWDSTQETQYF